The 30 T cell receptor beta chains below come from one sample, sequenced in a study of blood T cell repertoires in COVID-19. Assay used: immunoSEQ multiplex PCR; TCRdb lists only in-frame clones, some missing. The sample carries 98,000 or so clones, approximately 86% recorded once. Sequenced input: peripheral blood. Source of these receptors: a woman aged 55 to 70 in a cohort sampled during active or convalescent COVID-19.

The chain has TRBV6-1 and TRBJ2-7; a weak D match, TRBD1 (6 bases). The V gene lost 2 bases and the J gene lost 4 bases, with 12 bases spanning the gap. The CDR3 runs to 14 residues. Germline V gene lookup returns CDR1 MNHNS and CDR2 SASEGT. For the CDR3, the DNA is TGTGCCAGCAGTGAAACAGGGAAGGGGTACGAGCAGTACTTC. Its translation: CASSETGKGYEQYF.

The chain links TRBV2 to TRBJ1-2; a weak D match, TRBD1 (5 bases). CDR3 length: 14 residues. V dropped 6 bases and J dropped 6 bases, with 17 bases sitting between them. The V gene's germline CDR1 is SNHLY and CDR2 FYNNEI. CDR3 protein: CASRKGRGGDGYTF. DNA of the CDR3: TGTGCCAGCAGGAAGGGGCGCGGGGGGGATGGCTACACCTTC.

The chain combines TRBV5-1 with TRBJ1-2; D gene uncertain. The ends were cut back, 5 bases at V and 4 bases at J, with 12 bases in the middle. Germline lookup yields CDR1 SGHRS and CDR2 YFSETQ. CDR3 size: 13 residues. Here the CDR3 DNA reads TGCGCCAGCAGGCCCGATCTCAGCTATGGCTACACCTTC. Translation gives CASRPDLSYGYTF.

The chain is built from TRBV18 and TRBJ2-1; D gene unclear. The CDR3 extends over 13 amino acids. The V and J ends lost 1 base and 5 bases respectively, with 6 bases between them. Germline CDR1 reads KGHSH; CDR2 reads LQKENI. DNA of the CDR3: TGTGCCAGCTCACCACAACCAGACAATGAGCAGTTCTTC. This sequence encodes CASSPQPDNEQFF.

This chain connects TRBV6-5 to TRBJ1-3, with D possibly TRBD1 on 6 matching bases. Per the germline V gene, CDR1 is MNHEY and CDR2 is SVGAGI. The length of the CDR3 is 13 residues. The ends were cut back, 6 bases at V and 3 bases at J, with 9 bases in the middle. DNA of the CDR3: TGTGCCAGCAGCAGGACAGATGGAAACACCATATATTTT. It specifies CASSRTDGNTIYF.

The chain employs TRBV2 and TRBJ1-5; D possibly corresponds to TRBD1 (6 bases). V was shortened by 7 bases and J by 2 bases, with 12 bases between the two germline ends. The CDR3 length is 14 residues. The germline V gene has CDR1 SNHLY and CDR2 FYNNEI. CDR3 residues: CASMGASGNQPQHF. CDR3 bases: TGTGCCAGCATGGGGGCAAGTGGCAATCAGCCCCAGCATTTT. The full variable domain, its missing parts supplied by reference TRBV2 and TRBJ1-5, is EPEVTQTPSHQVTQMGQEVILRCVPISNHLYFYWYRQILGQKVEFLVSFYNNEISEKSEIFDDQFSVERPDGSNFTLKIRSTKLEDSAMYFCASMGASGNQPQHFGDGTRLSIL.

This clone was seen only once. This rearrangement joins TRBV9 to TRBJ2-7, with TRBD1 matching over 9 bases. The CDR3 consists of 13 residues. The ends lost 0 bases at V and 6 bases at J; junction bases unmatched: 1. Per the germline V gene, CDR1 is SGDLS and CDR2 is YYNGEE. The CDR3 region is CASSVGQGGEQYF. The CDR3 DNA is TGTGCCAGCAGCGTAGGACAGGGGGGCGAGCAGTACTTC.

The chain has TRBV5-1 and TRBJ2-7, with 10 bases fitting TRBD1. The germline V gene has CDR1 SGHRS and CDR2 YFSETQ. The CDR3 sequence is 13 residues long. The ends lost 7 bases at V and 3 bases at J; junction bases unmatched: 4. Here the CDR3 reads CASRGTGVYEQYF. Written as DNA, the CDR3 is TGCGCCAGCCGCGGGACAGGGGTCTACGAGCAGTACTTC. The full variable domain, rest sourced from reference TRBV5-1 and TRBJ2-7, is KAGVTQTPRYLIKTRGQQVTLSCSPISGHRSVSWYQQTPGQGLQFLFEYFSETQRNKGNFPGRFSGRQFSNSRSEMNVSTLELGDSALYLCASRGTGVYEQYFGPGTRLTVT.

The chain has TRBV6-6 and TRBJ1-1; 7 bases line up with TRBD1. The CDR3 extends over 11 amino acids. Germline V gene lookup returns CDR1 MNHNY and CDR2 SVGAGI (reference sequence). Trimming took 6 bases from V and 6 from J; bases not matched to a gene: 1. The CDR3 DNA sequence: TGTGCCAGCAGGGGACAGCCTGAAGCTTTCTTT. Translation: CASRGQPEAFF.

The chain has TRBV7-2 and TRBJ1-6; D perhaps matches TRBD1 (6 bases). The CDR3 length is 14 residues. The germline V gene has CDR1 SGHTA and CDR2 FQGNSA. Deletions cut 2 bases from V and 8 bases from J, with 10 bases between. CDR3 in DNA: TGTGCCAGCAGCTTAAAAACAGGGTATTCACCCCTCCACTTT. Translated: CASSLKTGYSPLHF.

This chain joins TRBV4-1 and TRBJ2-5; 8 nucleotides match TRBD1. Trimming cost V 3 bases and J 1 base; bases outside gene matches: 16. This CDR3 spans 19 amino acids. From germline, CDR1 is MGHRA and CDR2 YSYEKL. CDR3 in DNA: TGCGCCAGCAGCCAGGTCACAGGGGGTACCGGGACAGTCCAAGAGACCCAGTACTTC. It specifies CASSQVTGGTGTVQETQYF.

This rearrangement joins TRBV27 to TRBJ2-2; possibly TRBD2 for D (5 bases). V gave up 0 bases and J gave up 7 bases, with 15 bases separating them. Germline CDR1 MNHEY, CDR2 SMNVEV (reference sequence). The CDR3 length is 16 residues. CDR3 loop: CASSLSWASGGGELFF. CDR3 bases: TGTGCCAGCAGTTTATCATGGGCCTCCGGAGGCGGGGAGCTGTTTTTT.

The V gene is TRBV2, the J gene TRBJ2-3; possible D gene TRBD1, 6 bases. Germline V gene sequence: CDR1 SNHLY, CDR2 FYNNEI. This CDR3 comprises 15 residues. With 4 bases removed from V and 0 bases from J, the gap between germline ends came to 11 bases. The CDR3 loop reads CASSAGAPSTDTQYF. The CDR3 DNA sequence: TGTGCCAGCAGTGCAGGGGCCCCTAGCACAGATACGCAGTATTTT.

For the CDR3, the DNA is TGTGCCAGCAGTCACAGGGGAGACTATGGCTACACCTTC. It yields the protein CASSHRGDYGYTF. The rearrangement links TRBV6-5 to TRBJ1-2; 7 nucleotides agree with TRBD1. There are 13 residues in the CDR3. Per germline, CDR1 MNHEY and CDR2 SVGAGI. V lost 5 bases, J lost 3 bases, and 3 bases stayed unmatched.

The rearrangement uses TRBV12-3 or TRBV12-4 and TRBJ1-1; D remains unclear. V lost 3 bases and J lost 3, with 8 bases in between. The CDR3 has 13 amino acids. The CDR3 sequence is CASSLGRDTEAFF. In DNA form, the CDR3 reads TGTGCCAGCAGTTTGGGCAGAGACACTGAAGCTTTCTTT.

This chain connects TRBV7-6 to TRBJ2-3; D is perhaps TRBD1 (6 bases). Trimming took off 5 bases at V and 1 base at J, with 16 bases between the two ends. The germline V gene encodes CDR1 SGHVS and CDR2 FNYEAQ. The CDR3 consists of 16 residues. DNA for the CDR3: TGTGCCAGCAGCAGCCGCACGACAGGCCGCACAGATACGCAGTATTTT. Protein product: CASSSRTTGRTDTQYF. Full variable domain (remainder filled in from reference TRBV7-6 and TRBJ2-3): GAGVSQSPRYKVTKRGQDVALRCDPISGHVSLYWYRQALGQGPEFLTYFNYEAQQDKSGLPNDRFSAERPEGSISTLTIQRTEQRDSAMYRCASSSRTTGRTDTQYFGPGTRLTVL.

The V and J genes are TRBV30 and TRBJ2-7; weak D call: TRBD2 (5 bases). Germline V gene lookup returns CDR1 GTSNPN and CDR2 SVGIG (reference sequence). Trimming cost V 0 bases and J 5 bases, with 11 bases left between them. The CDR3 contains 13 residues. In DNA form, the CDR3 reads TGTGCCTGGAGTGTAAGGGCGCGGGACGAGCAGTACTTC. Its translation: CAWSVRARDEQYF.

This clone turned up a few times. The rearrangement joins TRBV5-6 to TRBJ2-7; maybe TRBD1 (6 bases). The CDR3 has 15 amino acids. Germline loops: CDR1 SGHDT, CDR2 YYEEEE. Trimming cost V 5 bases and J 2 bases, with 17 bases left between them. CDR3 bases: TGTGCCAGCAGTCAAGTACAGGGTAGAGCCTACGAGCAGTACTTC. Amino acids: CASSQVQGRAYEQYF.

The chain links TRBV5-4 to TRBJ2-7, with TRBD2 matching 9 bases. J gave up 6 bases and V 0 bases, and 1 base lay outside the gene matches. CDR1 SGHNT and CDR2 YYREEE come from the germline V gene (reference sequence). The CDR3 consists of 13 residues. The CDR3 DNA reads TGTGCCAGCAGCTTGGTAGCGGGGGCCGAGCAGTACTTC. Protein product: CASSLVAGAEQYF.

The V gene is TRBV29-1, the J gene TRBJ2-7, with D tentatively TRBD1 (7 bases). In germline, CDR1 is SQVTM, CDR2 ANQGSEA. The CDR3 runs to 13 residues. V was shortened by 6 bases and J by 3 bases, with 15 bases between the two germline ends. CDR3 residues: CSVRRGAVYEQYF. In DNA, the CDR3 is TGCAGCGTCCGCAGGGGGGCAGTCTACGAGCAGTACTTC.

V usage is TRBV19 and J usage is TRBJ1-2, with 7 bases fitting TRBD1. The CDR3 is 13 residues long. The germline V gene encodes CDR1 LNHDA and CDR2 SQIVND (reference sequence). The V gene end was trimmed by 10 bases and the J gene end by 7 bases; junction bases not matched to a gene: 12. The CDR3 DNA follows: TGTGCCACCTCTTTAACGGACAGGAGTGGCTACACCTTC. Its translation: CATSLTDRSGYTF.

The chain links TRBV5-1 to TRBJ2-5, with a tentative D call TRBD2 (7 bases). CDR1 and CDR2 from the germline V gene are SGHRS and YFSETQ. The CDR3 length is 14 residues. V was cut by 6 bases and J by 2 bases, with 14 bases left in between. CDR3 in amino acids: CASTLGGVQETQYF. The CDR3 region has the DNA TGCGCCAGCACCCTAGGGGGGGTACAAGAGACCCAGTACTTC.

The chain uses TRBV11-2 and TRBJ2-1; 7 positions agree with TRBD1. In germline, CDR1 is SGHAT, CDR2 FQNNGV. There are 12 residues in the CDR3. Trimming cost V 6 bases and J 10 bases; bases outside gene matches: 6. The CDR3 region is CASRHRGDEQFF. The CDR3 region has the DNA TGTGCCAGCAGGCACAGGGGAGACGAGCAGTTCTTC.

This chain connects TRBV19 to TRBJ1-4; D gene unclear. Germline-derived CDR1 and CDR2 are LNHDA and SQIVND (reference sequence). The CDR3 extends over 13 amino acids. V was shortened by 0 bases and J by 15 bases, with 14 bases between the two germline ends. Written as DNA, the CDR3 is TGTGCCAGTAGTATAGATCGTCGAGGAACAATGTTTTTT. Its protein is CASSIDRRGTMFF.

In DNA, the CDR3 is TGTGCCAGCAGCGCCGAGGACAGGGTGCCCGGGGAGCTGTTTTTT. Encoded protein: CASSAEDRVPGELFF. The genes are TRBV9 and TRBJ2-2; 8 bases are a match to TRBD1. CDR1 and CDR2 from the germline V gene are SGDLS and YYNGEE. V gave up 3 bases and J gave up 6 bases; unmatched junction bases: 7. This CDR3 spans 15 amino acids.

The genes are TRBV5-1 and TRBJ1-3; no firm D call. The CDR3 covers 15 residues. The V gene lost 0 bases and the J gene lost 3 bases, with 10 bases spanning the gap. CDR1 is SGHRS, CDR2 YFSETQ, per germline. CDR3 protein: CASSLGGRLGNTIYF. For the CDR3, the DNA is TGCGCCAGCAGCTTGGGAGGGAGACTTGGAAACACCATATATTTT.

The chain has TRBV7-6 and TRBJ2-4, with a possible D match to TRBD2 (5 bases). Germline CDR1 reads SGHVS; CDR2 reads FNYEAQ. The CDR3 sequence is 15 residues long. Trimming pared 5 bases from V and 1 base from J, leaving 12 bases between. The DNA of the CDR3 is TGTGCCAGCAGCAGCCAACTAGGGGCCAAAAACATTCAGTACTTC. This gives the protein CASSSQLGAKNIQYF. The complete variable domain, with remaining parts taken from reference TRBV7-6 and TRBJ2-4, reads GAGVSQSPRYKVTKRGQDVALRCDPISGHVSLYWYRQALGQGPEFLTYFNYEAQQDKSGLPNDRFSAERPEGSISTLTIQRTEQRDSAMYRCASSSQLGAKNIQYFGAGTRLSVL.

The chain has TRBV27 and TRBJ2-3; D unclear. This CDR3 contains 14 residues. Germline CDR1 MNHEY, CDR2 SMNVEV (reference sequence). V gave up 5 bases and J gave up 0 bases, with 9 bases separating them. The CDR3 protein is CASSLTSSTDTQYF. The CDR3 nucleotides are TGTGCCAGCAGTCTGACAAGTAGCACAGATACGCAGTATTTT.

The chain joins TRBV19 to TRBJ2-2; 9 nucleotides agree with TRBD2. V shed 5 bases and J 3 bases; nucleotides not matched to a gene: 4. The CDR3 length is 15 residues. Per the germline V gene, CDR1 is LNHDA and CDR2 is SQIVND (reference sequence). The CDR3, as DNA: TGTGCCAGTAGTCCGCGCGGGAGGGACACCGGGGAGCTGTTTTTT. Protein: CASSPRGRDTGELFF.

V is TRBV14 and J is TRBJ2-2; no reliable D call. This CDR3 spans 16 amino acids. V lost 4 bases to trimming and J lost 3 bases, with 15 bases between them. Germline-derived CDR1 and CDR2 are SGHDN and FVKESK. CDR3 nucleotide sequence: TGTGCCAGCAGCCGAAATGCTAGGCGAGACACCGGGGAGCTGTTTTTT. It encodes CASSRNARRDTGELFF.